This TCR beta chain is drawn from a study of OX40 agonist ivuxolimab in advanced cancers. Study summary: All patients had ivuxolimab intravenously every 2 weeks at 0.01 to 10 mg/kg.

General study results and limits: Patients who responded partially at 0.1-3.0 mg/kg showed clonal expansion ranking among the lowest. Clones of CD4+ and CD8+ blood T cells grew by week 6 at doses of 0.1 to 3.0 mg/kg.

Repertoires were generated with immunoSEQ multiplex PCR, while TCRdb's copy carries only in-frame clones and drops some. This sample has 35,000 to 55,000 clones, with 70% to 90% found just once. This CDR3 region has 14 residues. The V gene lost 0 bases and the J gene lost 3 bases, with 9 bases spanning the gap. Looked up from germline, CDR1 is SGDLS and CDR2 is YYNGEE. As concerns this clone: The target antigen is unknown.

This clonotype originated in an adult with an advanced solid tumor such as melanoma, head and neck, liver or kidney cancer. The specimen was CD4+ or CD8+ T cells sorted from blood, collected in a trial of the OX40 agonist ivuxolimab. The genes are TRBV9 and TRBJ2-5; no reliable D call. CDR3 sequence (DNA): TGTGCCAGCAGCGTAGAGGCACTGAAAGAGACCCAGTACTTC. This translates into CASSVEALKETQYF. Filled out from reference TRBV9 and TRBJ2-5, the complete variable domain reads DSGVTQTPKHLITATGQRVTLRCSPRSGDLSVYWYQQSLDQGLQFLIQYYNGEERAKGNILERFSAQQFPDLHSELNLSSLELGDSALYFCASSVEALKETQYFGPGTRLLVL.